The 25 T cell receptor beta chains below come from one sample, sequenced in a study of human T cells and chemical hapten exposure. As for time point: pre-sensitization, week 0. Noted treatment: therapeutic diphenylcyclopropenone sensitization with weekly scalp DPC. Extraction of total RNA was performed on unfractionated whole blood. MiXCR, run by TCRdb on the RACE reads, gives a single entry per CDR3 protein. The sample consists of roughly 56,000 distinct CDR3 sequences, approximately 9.7% of them appearing once. Sequencing used whole blood, obtained in connection with sensitization to the hapten diphenylcyclopropenone (DPC). The receptors come from a young woman with alopecia areata. Some clones in this sample may be carry-over from other donors' samples.

This clonotype appeared a few times. The gene calls are TRBV6-1 and TRBJ1-6; a weak D match, TRBD1 (6 bases). The CDR3 contains 12 residues. Trimming cost V 8 bases and J 9 bases, with 11 bases left between them. Germline values: CDR1 MNHNS, CDR2 SASEGT. CDR3 nucleotides: TGTGCCAGCCACAGGGCCCCTTCACCCCTCCACTTT. It specifies CASHRAPSPLHF.

This clonotype was found many times. The CDR3 loop is CASSEGPPQHF. For the CDR3, the DNA is TGTGCCAGCAGTGAGGGTCCGCCCCAGCATTTT. The chain joins TRBV6-1 to TRBJ1-5; unclear D gene. The ends were cut back, 3 bases at V and 9 bases at J, with 6 bases in the middle. Looked up from germline, CDR1 is MNHNS and CDR2 is SASEGT. This CDR3 spans 11 amino acids.

V gene TRBV28 combines with J gene TRBJ2-5; 7 nucleotides agree with TRBD1. This CDR3 spans 14 amino acids. Germline CDR1 MDHEN, CDR2 SYDVKM. Germline trimming cut 7 bases from V and 9 bases from J; bases unmatched to any gene: 14. This CDR3 is CASNEGQYVEAQYF. DNA for the CDR3: TGTGCCAGCAATGAGGGACAGTACGTCGAGGCCCAGTACTTC.

This clonotype was recorded a few times. The CDR3 coding sequence is TGTGCCAGCAGCCCCCCCTATAATTCACCCCTCCACTTT. Its translation: CASSPPYNSPLHF. This chain connects TRBV7-2 to TRBJ1-6; D not resolved. Germline CDR1 and CDR2: SGHTA and FQGNSA. This CDR3 region has 13 residues. V was clipped by 5 bases and J by 2 bases, with 4 bases between them.

In this sample, this clonotype turned up many times. The chain couples TRBV4-2 to TRBJ2-3; tentative D call: TRBD2 (6 bases). V was clipped by 6 bases and J by 2 bases, with 15 bases between them. The CDR3 extends over 15 amino acids. Germline V gene data show CDR1 as LGHNA and CDR2 as YNFKEQ. Here the CDR3 DNA reads TGTGCCAGCAGTCTGGGCGGGGAGCACACAGATACGCAGTATTTT. Amino acid sequence: CASSLGGEHTDTQYF.

At least ten counts were recorded for this clonotype. J is TRBJ2-3 and V is TRBV28; 7 positions agree with TRBD2. Trimming took 6 bases from V and 0 from J; bases not matched to a gene: 3. Germline V CDR1 and CDR2: MDHEN, SYDVKM. This CDR3 is 14 amino acids long. CDR3 region: CASRGGTSTDTQYF. In nucleotides, the CDR3 is TGTGCCAGCAGGGGGGGGACTAGCACAGATACGCAGTATTTT.

In its sample, this clonotype was seen many times. This sequence joins TRBV2 and TRBJ2-3, with 7 positions matching TRBD1. Trimming took 6 bases from V and 4 from J; bases not matched to a gene: 10. Germline V gives CDR1 SNHLY, CDR2 FYNNEI. The CDR3 contains 15 residues. This CDR3 is CASRDRKGLPDTQYF. Written as DNA, the CDR3 is TGTGCCAGCAGGGACAGGAAGGGTCTCCCAGATACGCAGTATTTT.

This clonotype has a count of ten or more. The V and J genes are TRBV6-2 or TRBV6-3 and TRBJ2-1; no firm D call. Trimming stripped 2 bases from V and 8 bases from J, with 10 bases between. The CDR3 sequence is 13 residues long. CDR1 is MNHEY, CDR2 SVGEGT, per germline. The CDR3 protein is CASSYRRADEQFF. The DNA of the CDR3 is TGTGCCAGCAGTTACAGAAGGGCGGATGAGCAGTTCTTC.

This clonotype was detected only a few times. This sequence joins TRBV7-2 and TRBJ2-2, with a possible D match to TRBD1 (5 bases). CDR3 size: 16 residues. V was shortened by 1 base and J by 0 bases, with 9 bases between the two germline ends. The germline gives CDR1 SGHTA, CDR2 FQGNSA. CDR3 amino acids: CASSLVVTANTGELFF. The CDR3 DNA reads TGTGCCAGCAGCTTAGTTGTGACAGCGAACACCGGGGAGCTGTTTTTT.

The chain uses TRBV18 and TRBJ2-7; 8 positions match TRBD2. V lost 4 bases to trimming and J lost 5 bases; unmatched junction nucleotides: 7. CDR1 is KGHSH and CDR2 is LQKENI in the germline V gene. The CDR3 loop spans 14 amino acids. CDR3 nucleotides: TGTGCCAGCTCACTTACCGGGACTAGAAACGAGCAGTACTTC. Protein sequence: CASSLTGTRNEQYF.

This rearrangement joins TRBV3-1 to TRBJ2-3, with 8 nucleotides matching TRBD2. The CDR3 spans 15 residues. The germline V gene encodes CDR1 LGHDT and CDR2 YNNKEL (reference sequence). V lost 5 bases and J lost 2; bases outside the gene matches: 6. The CDR3 DNA follows: TGTGCCAGCAGCGCTCCGGGGGGGGTCACAGATACGCAGTATTTT. This encodes CASSAPGGVTDTQYF.

This chain uses TRBV10-3 with TRBJ2-5; D remains ambiguous. CDR1 ENHRY and CDR2 SYGVKD come from the germline V gene. This CDR3 has 14 amino acids. The V and J ends lost 2 bases and 2 bases respectively, with 9 bases between them. This CDR3 reads CAISEGRVQETQYF. CDR3 sequence (DNA): TGTGCCATCAGTGAGGGAAGAGTGCAAGAGACCCAGTACTTC.

Notes on this clonotype: This is likely a read error, given that the CDR3 carries no conserved phenylalanine or tryptophan at its end. This rearrangement joins TRBV18 to TRBJ2-3, with 7 bases that match TRBD2. With 0 bases clipped from V and 4 bases from J, the junction kept 7 bases outside the gene matches. The CDR3 consists of 16 residues. From germline, CDR1 is KGHSH and CDR2 LQKENI. CDR3 bases: TGTGCCAGCTCACCACCCACTAGCGCGCCGGCAGATACGCAGTATTAT. Its translation: CASSPPTSAPADTQYY.

This clonotype appeared a few times. V is TRBV27 and J is TRBJ1-5; no clear D gene. This CDR3 spans 15 amino acids. CDR1 is MNHEY, CDR2 SMNVEV, per germline (reference sequence). V shed 3 bases and J shed 3 bases, with 12 bases lying between them. CDR3 protein: CASSLNGVSNQPQHF. The DNA for the CDR3 is TGTGCCAGCAGTTTGAACGGGGTCTCCAATCAGCCCCAGCATTTT.

The sample holds a few counts of this clonotype. The chain employs TRBV20-1 and TRBJ2-6; TRBD1 is a possible D gene (5 bases). The CDR3 consists of 16 residues. Between the trimmed V and J ends, which lost 0 bases and 3 bases, there was a span of 12 bases. Germline values: CDR1 DFQATT, CDR2 SNEGSKA (reference sequence). This CDR3 reads CSARDMSRVGANVLTF. CDR3 bases: TGCAGTGCTAGAGATATGAGCAGGGTTGGGGCCAACGTCCTGACTTTC.

The chain employs TRBV29-1 and TRBJ2-5, with 8 bases aligning to TRBD1. The CDR3 has 12 residues. V lost 6 bases and J lost 4; bases outside the gene matches: 4. Germline loops: CDR1 SQVTM, CDR2 ANQGSEA. The CDR3 here is CSVDRGGETQYF. The CDR3, as DNA: TGCAGCGTAGACAGGGGAGGAGAGACCCAGTACTTC.

As concerns this clonotype: The conserved phenylalanine or tryptophan is not found at the CDR3 terminus, so this likely reflects a read error. The chain joins TRBV4-3 to TRBJ1-1; D not resolved. The germline V and J ends were trimmed by 1 base and 0 bases, with 12 bases remaining between them. Germline loops: CDR1 LGHNA, CDR2 YSLEER. The CDR3 sequence is 16 residues long. CDR3 in amino acids: CASSQAFQCMNTEAFL. The CDR3 nucleotides read TGCGCCAGCAGCCAAGCCTTCCAGTGCATGAACACTGAAGCTTTCCTT.

This chain joins TRBV30 and TRBJ2-7; no firm D call. The ends were cut back, 1 base at V and 6 bases at J, with 10 bases in the middle. There are 12 residues in the CDR3. Germline CDR1 and CDR2: GTSNPN and SVGIG (reference sequence). CDR3 in DNA: TGTGCCTGGAGTGCCCTGTCCCGCGAGCAGTACTTC. It yields the protein CAWSALSREQYF.

This clonotype was detected many times. This rearrangement joins TRBV28 to TRBJ2-5; D not resolved. The CDR3 extends over 15 amino acids. From germline, CDR1 is MDHEN and CDR2 SYDVKM. V dropped 2 bases and J dropped 9 bases, with 19 bases sitting between them. The CDR3, as DNA: TGTGCCAGCAGTTTAAGGTTGCAGACCGTCAGTTCCCAGTACTTC. Its protein product is CASSLRLQTVSSQYF.

This chain links TRBV20-1 with TRBJ2-6; TRBD2 matches 10 bases. The trim removed 1 base at V and 0 bases at J, leaving 6 bases unmatched. The length of the CDR3 is 18 residues. Germline V CDR1 and CDR2: DFQATT, SNEGSKA (reference sequence). CDR3 in amino acids: CSARVAGGPGSGANVLTF. The CDR3, as DNA: TGCAGTGCTAGAGTAGCGGGGGGTCCCGGCTCTGGGGCCAACGTCCTGACTTTC.

A few counts support this clonotype. This rearrangement joins TRBV4-1 to TRBJ1-5, with 7 bases lining up with TRBD1. CDR1 MGHRA and CDR2 YSYEKL come from the germline V gene. Trimming cost V 4 bases and J 7 bases; bases outside gene matches: 4. This CDR3 contains 13 residues. CDR3 sequence reads: CASSRDREQPQHF. The CDR3 coding sequence is TGCGCCAGCAGCCGTGACAGGGAACAGCCCCAGCATTTT.

Only a few counts were recorded for this clonotype. V usage is TRBV2 and J usage is TRBJ1-6; maybe TRBD1 (5 bases). The V and J ends lost 2 bases and 5 bases respectively, with 13 bases between them. The CDR3 runs 16 residues. Germline loops: CDR1 SNHLY, CDR2 FYNNEI. The CDR3 reads CASSEIPGLDNSPLHF. CDR3 sequence (DNA): TGTGCCAGCAGTGAAATCCCGGGACTCGATAATTCACCCCTCCACTTT.

The chain couples TRBV7-2 to TRBJ2-3; D remains unclear. Between the trimmed V and J ends, which lost 0 bases and 0 bases, there was a span of 7 bases. This CDR3 is built from 15 residues. Germline values: CDR1 SGHTA, CDR2 FQGNSA. Here the CDR3 DNA reads TGTGCCAGCAGCTTAGCCGCAGCTAGCACAGATACGCAGTATTTT. Translating gives CASSLAAASTDTQYF. The variable domain in full, with the rest retrieved from reference TRBV7-2 and TRBJ2-3, is GAGVSQSPSNKVTEKGKDVELRCDPISGHTALYWYRQSLGQGLEFLIYFQGNSAPDKSGLPSDRFSAERTGGSVSTLTIQRTQQEDSAVYLCASSLAAASTDTQYFGPGTRLTVL.

This clonotype came up many times. The gene calls are TRBV20-1 and TRBJ1-5, with no clear D. V was trimmed by 6 bases and J by 3 bases, leaving 15 bases between them. The CDR3 is made up of 14 amino acids. The germline CDR1 and CDR2 sequences are DFQATT and SNEGSKA (reference sequence). The chain's CDR3 is CSAQTGRTNQPQHF. CDR3 nucleotides: TGCAGTGCCCAGACCGGGAGGACCAATCAGCCCCAGCATTTT.

This sequence joins TRBV7-3 and TRBJ2-5, with a weak D call TRBD1 (7 bases). The CDR3 is made up of 16 amino acids. CDR1 is SGHTA and CDR2 is FQGTGA in the germline V gene. V was pared by 2 bases and J by 4 bases, with 17 bases between. Here the CDR3 reads CASSLGGGANRETQYF. The CDR3 DNA follows: TGTGCCAGCAGCTTAGGAGGGGGCGCAAATCGAGAGACCCAGTACTTC.